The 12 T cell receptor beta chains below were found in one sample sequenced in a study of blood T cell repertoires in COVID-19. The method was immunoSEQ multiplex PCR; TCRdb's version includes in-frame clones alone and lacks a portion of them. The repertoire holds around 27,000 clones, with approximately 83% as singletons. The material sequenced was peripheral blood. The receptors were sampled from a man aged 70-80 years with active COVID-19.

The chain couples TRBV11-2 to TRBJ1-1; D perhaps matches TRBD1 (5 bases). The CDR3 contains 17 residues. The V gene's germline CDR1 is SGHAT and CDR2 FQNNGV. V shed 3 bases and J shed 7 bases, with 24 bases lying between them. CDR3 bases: TGTGCCAGCAGCTTTCTTTCTGTTCCGGGGGTGGAGGGTGAAGCTTTCTTT. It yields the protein CASSFLSVPGVEGEAFF.

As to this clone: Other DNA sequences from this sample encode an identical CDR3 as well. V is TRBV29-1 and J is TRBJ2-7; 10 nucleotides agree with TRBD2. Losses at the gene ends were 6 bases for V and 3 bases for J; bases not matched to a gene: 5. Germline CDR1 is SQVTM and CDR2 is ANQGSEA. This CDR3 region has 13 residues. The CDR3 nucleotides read TGCAGCGTATTAGCGGGAGGTGGCTACGAGCAGTACTTC. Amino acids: CSVLAGGGYEQYF.

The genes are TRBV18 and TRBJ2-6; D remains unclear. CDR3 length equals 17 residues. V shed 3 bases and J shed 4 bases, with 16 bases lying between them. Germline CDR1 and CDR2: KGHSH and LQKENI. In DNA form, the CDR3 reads TGTGCCAGCTCACCGTTGGGCCCATTCGACGGGGCCAACGTCCTGACTTTC. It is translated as CASSPLGPFDGANVLTF.

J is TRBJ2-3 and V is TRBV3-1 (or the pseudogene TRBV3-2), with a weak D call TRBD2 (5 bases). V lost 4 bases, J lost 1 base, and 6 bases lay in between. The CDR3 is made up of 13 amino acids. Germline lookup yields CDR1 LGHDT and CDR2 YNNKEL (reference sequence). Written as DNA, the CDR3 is TGTGCCAGCAGCCGGCGGGGCACAGATACGCAGTATTTT. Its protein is CASSRRGTDTQYF.

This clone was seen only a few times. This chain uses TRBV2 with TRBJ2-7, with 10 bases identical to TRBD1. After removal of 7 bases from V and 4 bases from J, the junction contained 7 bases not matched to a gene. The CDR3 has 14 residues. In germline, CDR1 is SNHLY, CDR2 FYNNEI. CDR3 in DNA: TGTGCCAGCAACCGACAGGGGGCGGGGTACGAGCAGTACTTC. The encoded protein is CASNRQGAGYEQYF.

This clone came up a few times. CDR3 amino acids: CAWGTGGDTQYF. The CDR3 nucleotides are TGTGCCTGGGGGACCGGCGGGGATACGCAGTATTTT. The chain has TRBV30 and TRBJ2-3; D may be TRBD1 or TRBD2 (5 bases each). Trimming cost V 5 bases and J 6 bases, with 12 bases left between them. Germline V gives CDR1 GTSNPN, CDR2 SVGIG (reference sequence). There are 12 residues in the CDR3.

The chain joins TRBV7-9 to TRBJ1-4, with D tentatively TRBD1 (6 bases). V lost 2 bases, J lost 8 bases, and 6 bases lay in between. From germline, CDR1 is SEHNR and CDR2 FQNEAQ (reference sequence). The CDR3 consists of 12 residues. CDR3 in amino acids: CASSLQGEKLFF. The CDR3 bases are TGTGCCAGCAGCTTACAGGGGGAAAAACTGTTTTTT.

The CDR3 here is CASSFSFQPQHF. CDR3 nucleotides: TGTGCCAGCAGCTTTTCCTTCCAGCCCCAGCATTTT. The rearrangement joins TRBV7-9 to TRBJ1-5; D gene uncertain. The CDR3 runs 12 residues. The V end lost 3 bases, the J end lost 7 bases, and 7 bases lay between the germline ends. Germline V lookup: CDR1 SEHNR, CDR2 FQNEAQ (reference sequence).

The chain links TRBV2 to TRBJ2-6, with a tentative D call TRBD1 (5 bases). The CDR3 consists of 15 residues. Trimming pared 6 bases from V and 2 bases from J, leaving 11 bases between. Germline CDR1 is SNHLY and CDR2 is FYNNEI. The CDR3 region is CASRLGAAGANVLTF. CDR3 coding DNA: TGTGCCAGCAGGCTAGGGGCCGCTGGGGCCAACGTCCTGACTTTC.

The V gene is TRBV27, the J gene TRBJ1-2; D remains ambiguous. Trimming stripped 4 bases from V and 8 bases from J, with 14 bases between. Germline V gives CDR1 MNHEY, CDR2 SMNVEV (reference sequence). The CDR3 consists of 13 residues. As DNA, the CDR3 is TGTGCCAGCAGTTCAACGATAGCGTGGGGCTACACCTTC. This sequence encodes CASSSTIAWGYTF.

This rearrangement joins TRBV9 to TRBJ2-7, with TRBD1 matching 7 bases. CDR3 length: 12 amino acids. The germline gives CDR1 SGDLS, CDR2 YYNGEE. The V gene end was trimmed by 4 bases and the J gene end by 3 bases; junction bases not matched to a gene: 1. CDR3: CASSPGGYEQYF. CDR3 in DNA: TGTGCCAGCAGCCCAGGGGGCTACGAGCAGTACTTC.

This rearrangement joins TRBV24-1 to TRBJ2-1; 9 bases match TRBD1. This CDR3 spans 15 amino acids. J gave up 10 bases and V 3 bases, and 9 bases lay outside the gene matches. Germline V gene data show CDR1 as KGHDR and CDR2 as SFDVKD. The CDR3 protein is CATSDPGQGSGEQFF. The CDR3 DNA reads TGTGCCACCAGTGATCCGGGACAGGGTAGCGGGGAGCAGTTCTTC.